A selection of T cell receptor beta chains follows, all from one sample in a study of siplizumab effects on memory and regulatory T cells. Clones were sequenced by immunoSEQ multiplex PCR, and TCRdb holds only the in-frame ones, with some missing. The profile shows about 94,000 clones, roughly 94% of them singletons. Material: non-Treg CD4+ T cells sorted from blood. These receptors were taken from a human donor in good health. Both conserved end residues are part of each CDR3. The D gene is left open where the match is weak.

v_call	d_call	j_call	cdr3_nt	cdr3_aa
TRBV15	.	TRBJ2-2	TGTGCCACCAGCAGGGATCTAGTCAACACCGGGGAGCTGTTTTTT	CATSRDLVNTGELFF
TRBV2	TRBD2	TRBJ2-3	TGTGCCAGCACCACGACTAGCGGGGCGGTAGATACGCAGTATTTT	CASTTTSGAVDTQYF
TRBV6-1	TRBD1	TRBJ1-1	TGTGCCAGCAGCGAACAGGGGACTGAAGCTTTCTTT	CASSEQGTEAFF
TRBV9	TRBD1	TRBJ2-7	TGTGCCAGCAGCGGAGGGACAGGATTGACCTACGAGCAGTACTTC	CASSGGTGLTYEQYF
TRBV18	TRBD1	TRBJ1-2	TGTGCCAGCTCACAACAGGACACGGACAGGGTGTTCTTC	CASSQQDTDRVFF
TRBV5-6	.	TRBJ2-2	TGTGCCAGCAGCTTACCATTGAACACCGGGGAGCTGTTTTTT	CASSLPLNTGELFF
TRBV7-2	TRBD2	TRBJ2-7	TGTGCCAGCAGCTTAGTAGCGGGGGACCCCTACGAGCAGTACTTC	CASSLVAGDPYEQYF
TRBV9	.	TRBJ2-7	TGTGCCAGCAGCTCAAAACCTCGAGGGCGTGGCGAGCAGTACTTC	CASSSKPRGRGEQYF
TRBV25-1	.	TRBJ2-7	TGTGCCAGCAGTCGGACAGCCTACGAGCAGTACTTC	CASSRTAYEQYF
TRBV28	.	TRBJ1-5	TGTGCCAGCAGGGTTGACAGCCAGTATCAGCCCCAGCATTTT	CASRVDSQYQPQHF
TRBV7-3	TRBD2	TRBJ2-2	TGTGCCAGCAGCCCAGCCGGCGGGGGGACGAACACCGGGGAGCTGTTTTTT	CASSPAGGGTNTGELFF
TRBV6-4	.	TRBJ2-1	TGTGCCAGCAGTGTAGGGATTAGAAAGGCAAATGAGCAGTTCTTC	CASSVGIRKANEQFF
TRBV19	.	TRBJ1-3	TGTGCCAGTAGTATGTGGGGCTCTGGAAACACCATATATTTT	CASSMWGSGNTIYF
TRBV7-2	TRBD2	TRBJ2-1	TGTGCCAGCAGCGCGCAACTAGCGGGGGGCAATGAGCAGTTCTTC	CASSAQLAGGNEQFF
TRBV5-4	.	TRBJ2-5	TGTGCCAGCAGGCATTCCGGGACGGCGAGCCAAGAGACCCAGTACTTC	CASRHSGTASQETQYF
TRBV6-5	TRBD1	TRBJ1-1	TGTGCCAGCAGTCAGGGGGGGGGCGAAGGGACTGAAGCTTTCTTT	CASSQGGGEGTEAFF
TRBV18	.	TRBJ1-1	TGTGCCAGCTCACCAGGGAGAACGGACACTGAAGCTTTCTTT	CASSPGRTDTEAFF
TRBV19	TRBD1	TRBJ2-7	TGTGCCAGTAGTCTCTCCGGGACAGGGGACGGCGAGCAGTACTTC	CASSLSGTGDGEQYF
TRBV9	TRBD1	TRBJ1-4	TGTGCCAGCAGCTTGGGACAGGATTGGGGAAAACTGTTTTTT	CASSLGQDWGKLFF
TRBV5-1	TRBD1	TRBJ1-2	TGCGCCAGCAGCTTGGGTGGGACAGGGGACTATGGCTACACCTTC	CASSLGGTGDYGYTF